Below, 30 T cell receptor beta chains from the same sample are listed, as sequenced in a study of early T cells in non-severe SARS-CoV-2 infection. TCRdb re-analysed the 5' RACE reads in MiXCR, keeping a single row per CDR3 protein. The table has about 80,000 distinct CDR3 sequences, 6% to 7% seen once. Source material: whole blood. The receptors were sampled from an adult who was a healthcare worker with PCR-confirmed SARS-CoV-2 infection or an uninfected control (not recorded which).

The J gene is TRBJ2-5, the V gene TRBV2, with a possible D match to TRBD2 (5 bases). The V gene lost 6 bases and the J gene lost 3 bases, with 11 bases spanning the gap. In germline, CDR1 is SNHLY, CDR2 FYNNEI. The CDR3 runs 13 residues. The CDR3 nucleotides are TGTGCCAGCAGCAAAGCCGGGGAAGAGACCCAGTACTTC. Protein: CASSKAGEETQYF.

This clonotype has at least ten counts. The chain couples TRBV24-1 to TRBJ2-7, with TRBD1 as a possible D gene (6 bases). V shed 5 bases and J shed 5 bases, with 9 bases lying between them. CDR1 is KGHDR and CDR2 is SFDVKD in the germline V gene. The CDR3 consists of 12 residues. The CDR3 here is CATSGRGDEQYF. The CDR3 nucleotides are TGTGCCACCAGTGGCAGGGGCGACGAGCAGTACTTC.

At least ten counts were recorded for this clonotype. The chain links TRBV2 to TRBJ2-2; 10 bases line up with TRBD2. Trimming took 7 bases from V and 1 from J; bases not matched to a gene: 3. Germline-derived CDR1 and CDR2 are SNHLY and FYNNEI. There are 15 residues in the CDR3. Written as DNA, the CDR3 is TGTGCCAGCACATGGACTAGCGGGAACACCGGGGAGCTGTTTTTT. As protein: CASTWTSGNTGELFF.

There are a few counts of this clonotype. The chain joins TRBV6-5 to TRBJ2-1; 10 bases agree with TRBD1. V lost 6 bases and J lost 2; bases outside the gene matches: 4. This CDR3 is built from 15 residues. Germline-derived CDR1 and CDR2 are MNHEY and SVGAGI. The CDR3 region is CASRPTGGTYNEQFF. Written as DNA, the CDR3 is TGTGCCAGCAGACCGACAGGGGGCACCTACAATGAGCAGTTCTTC.

This clonotype came up many times. The gene calls are TRBV5-1 and TRBJ1-5; D may be TRBD1 (5 bases). The germline V and J ends were trimmed by 3 bases and 4 bases, with 14 bases remaining between them. This CDR3 contains 15 residues. CDR1 and CDR2 from the germline V gene are SGHRS and YFSETQ. CDR3 protein: CASSSGQGGNQPQHF. The DNA for the CDR3 is TGCGCCAGCAGCTCCGGGCAGGGAGGAAATCAGCCCCAGCATTTT.

This clonotype was seen many times. The V gene is TRBV20-1, the J gene TRBJ2-7, with TRBD1 matching over 9 bases. After removal of 6 bases from V and 3 bases from J, the junction contained 6 bases not matched to a gene. Germline lookup yields CDR1 DFQATT and CDR2 SNEGSKA (reference sequence). The CDR3 extends over 13 amino acids. The CDR3 DNA follows: TGCAGTGCAGCCTCGACAGGGGGCTACGAGCAGTACTTC. Encoded protein: CSAASTGGYEQYF.

This clonotype occurred many times. The chain has TRBV9 and TRBJ1-6; D may be TRBD1 (5 bases). The CDR3 totals 14 residues. The germline V and J ends were trimmed by 2 bases and 8 bases, with 11 bases remaining between them. Germline lookup yields CDR1 SGDLS and CDR2 YYNGEE. The CDR3 bases are TGTGCCAGCAGCGTTGCGAGCAGGGATTCACCCCTCCACTTT. Protein product: CASSVASRDSPLHF. Full variable domain (outside the CDR3, taken from reference TRBV9 and TRBJ1-6): DSGVTQTPKHLITATGQRVTLRCSPRSGDLSVYWYQQSLDQGLQFLIQYYNGEERAKGNILERFSAQQFPDLHSELNLSSLELGDSALYFCASSVASRDSPLHFGNGTRLTVT.

This clonotype was observed a few times. The CDR3 spells CASGGTSGGTDTQYF. The CDR3 DNA follows: TGTGCCAGCGGGGGGACTAGCGGGGGAACAGATACGCAGTATTTT. This chain uses TRBV2 with TRBJ2-3; 14 nucleotides match TRBD2. V trimming: 8 bases; J trimming: 3 bases; junction bases outside the gene matches: 4. The CDR3 covers 15 residues. Germline lookup yields CDR1 SNHLY and CDR2 FYNNEI.

The chain links TRBV3-1 to TRBJ2-5; TRBD2 might be the D (5 bases). Germline CDR1 LGHDT, CDR2 YNNKEL (reference sequence). The CDR3 sequence is 14 residues long. Trimming pared 0 bases from V and 4 bases from J, leaving 9 bases between. This CDR3 reads CASSQELEAETQYF. CDR3 bases: TGTGCCAGCAGCCAAGAGTTGGAGGCAGAGACCCAGTACTTC.

This clonotype was detected many times. This CDR3 is CASSLGTSGGIETQYF. The CDR3 bases are TGTGCCAGCAGCCTGGGGACTAGCGGGGGGATAGAGACCCAGTACTTC. The chain joins TRBV5-6 to TRBJ2-5, with 15 bases that match TRBD2. CDR1 and CDR2 from the germline V gene are SGHDT and YYEEEE. The CDR3 contains 16 residues. The V and J ends lost 4 bases and 4 bases, in that order; junction bases with no gene match: 5.

This clonotype was counted a few times. The chain has TRBV12-5 and TRBJ2-7, with 9 bases fitting TRBD2. Trimming removed 0 bases from V and 3 bases from J; junction bases left unmatched: 3. CDR3 size: 15 residues. Germline CDR1 and CDR2: LGHNT and FRNRAP. The DNA of the CDR3 is TGTGCTAGTGGTTTGGTTTTAGCGGGAGACTACGAGCAGTACTTC. The encoded protein is CASGLVLAGDYEQYF.

The genes are TRBV20-1 and TRBJ1-6, with a weak D call TRBD1 (6 bases). V lost 6 bases, J lost 5 bases, and 17 bases lay in between. Looked up from germline, CDR1 is DFQATT and CDR2 is SNEGSKA (reference sequence). The CDR3 spans 15 residues. As DNA, the CDR3 is TGCAGTGCCAACCGACAGGACAGACATAATTCACCCCTCCACTTT. Amino acids: CSANRQDRHNSPLHF.

This clonotype showed up just a few times. The V and J genes are TRBV18 and TRBJ2-3; 9 bases line up with TRBD2. CDR1 KGHSH and CDR2 LQKENI come from the germline V gene. V was clipped by 6 bases and J by 3 bases; unmatched bases: 7. The CDR3 contains 15 residues. DNA of the CDR3: TGTGCCAGCTCGCGTTTAGCGGGGGCGACAGATACGCAGTATTTT. It encodes CASSRLAGATDTQYF.

A few counts support this clonotype. J is TRBJ2-1 and V is TRBV18; possibly TRBD2 for D (5 bases). V was cut by 2 bases and J by 6 bases, with 14 bases left in between. The CDR3 has 15 residues. CDR1 is KGHSH and CDR2 is LQKENI in the germline V gene. This CDR3 reads CASSPMRRAGNEQFF. CDR3 nucleotide sequence: TGTGCCAGCTCACCAATGCGAAGGGCGGGCAATGAGCAGTTCTTC.

This clonotype was found many times. The chain carries TRBV6-1 and TRBJ1-1; perhaps TRBD1 as D (5 bases). V was cut by 6 bases and J by 1 base, with 9 bases left in between. This CDR3 is built from 13 residues. The germline gives CDR1 MNHNS, CDR2 SASEGT. For the CDR3, the DNA is TGTGCCAGCAGATGGGACCGGAACACTGAAGCTTTCTTT. Amino acid sequence: CASRWDRNTEAFF.

This clonotype occurred many times. The V and J genes are TRBV10-3 and TRBJ1-1; 7 bases map to TRBD1. The CDR3 is 14 amino acids. Germline lookup yields CDR1 ENHRY and CDR2 SYGVKD. V lost 5 bases, J lost 0 bases, and 3 bases stayed unmatched. In DNA, the CDR3 is TGTGCCATCAGTCGACAGGGTATGAACACTGAAGCTTTCTTT. Its translation is CAISRQGMNTEAFF.

This chain links TRBV24-1 with TRBJ2-1; 8 nucleotides match TRBD2. The length of the CDR3 is 14 residues. Trimming took 6 bases from V and 2 from J; bases not matched to a gene: 2. Germline values: CDR1 KGHDR, CDR2 SFDVKD. CDR3 bases: TGTGCCACCAGTCGGGGGGGGACCTACAATGAGCAGTTCTTC. Residues: CATSRGGTYNEQFF.

The gene calls are TRBV5-8 and TRBJ1-6, with 8 bases that match TRBD1. V shed 2 bases and J 1 base; nucleotides not matched to a gene: 5. CDR1 SGHTS and CDR2 YDEGEE come from the germline V gene. The CDR3 runs 17 residues. The DNA of the CDR3 is TGTGCCAGCAGCTTTCTACAGGGGGGTTCCTATAATTCACCCCTCCACTTT. This translates into CASSFLQGGSYNSPLHF. Drawing the rest from reference TRBV5-8 and TRBJ1-6, the complete variable domain is EAGVTQSPTHLIKTRGQQATLRCSPISGHTSVYWYQQALGLGLQFLLWYDEGEERNRGNFPPRFSGRQFPNYSSELNVNALELEDSALYLCASSFLQGGSYNSPLHFGNGTRLTVT.

The table lists this clonotype with a few counts. V gene TRBV12-3 or TRBV12-4 combines with J gene TRBJ2-3; D is unclear. Trimming removed 2 bases from V and 5 bases from J, with 5 bases in between. CDR3 size: 12 residues. The CDR3 coding sequence is TGTGCCAGCAGTTTAAAGGGAGATACGCAGTATTTT. Its protein is CASSLKGDTQYF.

V and J are TRBV6-6 and TRBJ2-6; perhaps TRBD1 as D (6 bases). The CDR3 runs to 15 residues. The germline gives CDR1 MNHNY, CDR2 SVGAGI (reference sequence). V lost 4 bases, J lost 2 bases, and 9 bases lay in between. CDR3 coding DNA: TGTGCCAGCAGTTTTGAGGGGGCTGGGGCCAACGTCCTGACTTTC. Translation gives CASSFEGAGANVLTF.

This clonotype was observed a handful of times. The chain is built from TRBV4-3 and TRBJ2-7; D perhaps matches TRBD1 (5 bases). The CDR3 is 16 amino acids. The germline gives CDR1 LGHNA, CDR2 YSLEER. Trimming pared 5 bases from V and 2 bases from J, leaving 19 bases between. The CDR3 nucleotides are TGCGCCAGCAGCGAAAGAAGACAGAATCCCCCCTACGAGCAGTACTTC. This sequence encodes CASSERRQNPPYEQYF.

The sample holds a few counts of this clonotype. The chain combines TRBV20-1 with TRBJ2-5; TRBD2 aligns across 10 bases. In germline, CDR1 is DFQATT, CDR2 SNEGSKA (reference sequence). J gave up 3 bases and V 3 bases, and 10 bases lay outside the gene matches. The CDR3 contains 16 residues. The CDR3 protein is CSASSSSGSFKETQYF. The CDR3 DNA is TGCAGTGCTAGTTCGTCTAGCGGGAGTTTCAAAGAGACCCAGTACTTC.

V usage is TRBV6-5 and J usage is TRBJ1-5, with 10 bases lining up with TRBD1. The CDR3 is 15 residues long. CDR1 is MNHEY, CDR2 SVGAGI, per germline. V lost 4 bases to trimming and J lost 6 bases; unmatched junction nucleotides: 6. CDR3 nucleotide sequence: TGTGCCAGCAGTTCCGACAGGGGGCTCGTTCAGCCCCAGCATTTT. It specifies CASSSDRGLVQPQHF.

Details on this clonotype: Given a much more abundant clone one base away, this may be a read error. This rearrangement joins TRBV11-2 to TRBJ2-1; D uncertain. Germline lookup yields CDR1 SGHAT and CDR2 FQNNGV. CDR3 length: 11 amino acids. Between the trimmed V and J ends, which lost 8 bases and 4 bases, there was a span of 6 bases. CDR3 sequence (DNA): TGTGCCAGCGGCGCGTACAATGAGCAGTTCTTC. Residues: CASGAYNEQFF.

This clonotype was detected many times. This chain uses TRBV4-3 with TRBJ2-5; TRBD1 matches 7 bases. With V trimmed by 4 bases and J by 4 bases, 9 bases remained unmatched. CDR1 and CDR2 (germline): LGHNA, YSLEER. This CDR3 has 15 residues. The CDR3, as DNA: TGCGCCAGCAGCCGCGGCTCGGGACAGTCAGAGACCCAGTACTTC. As protein: CASSRGSGQSETQYF.

This clonotype was seen at least ten times. The rearrangement joins TRBV4-2 to TRBJ1-6, with TRBD1 as a possible D gene (5 bases). This CDR3 contains 17 residues. Germline CDR1 LGHNA, CDR2 YNFKEQ. The V gene lost 0 bases and the J gene lost 0 bases, with 9 bases spanning the gap. The CDR3 protein is CASSQDRVLSYNSPLHF. CDR3 DNA sequence: TGTGCCAGCAGCCAAGACAGGGTGCTCTCCTATAATTCACCCCTCCACTTT.

At least ten counts were recorded for this clonotype. The chain is built from TRBV9 and TRBJ1-4; TRBD1 agrees at 7 bases. The CDR3 is 15 amino acids. The trim removed 1 base at V and 6 bases at J, leaving 6 bases unmatched. Germline V gene sequence: CDR1 SGDLS, CDR2 YYNGEE. CDR3 DNA sequence: TGTGCCAGCAGCGTAAACAGGGGTGGTCATGAAAAACTGTTTTTT. As protein: CASSVNRGGHEKLFF.

The CDR3 region is CASSENGLSQETQYF. The CDR3, as DNA: TGTGCCAGCAGTGAAAACGGACTGAGCCAAGAGACCCAGTACTTC. The chain is built from TRBV2 and TRBJ2-5; perhaps TRBD2 as D (5 bases). V was cut by 2 bases and J by 1 base, with 11 bases left in between. Germline CDR1 SNHLY, CDR2 FYNNEI. The CDR3 spans 15 residues.

In this sample, this clonotype turned up many times. This sequence joins TRBV14 and TRBJ2-7; 10 bases align to TRBD2. Per the germline V gene, CDR1 is SGHDN and CDR2 is FVKESK. The CDR3 consists of 15 residues. V was clipped by 1 base and J by 4 bases; unmatched bases: 4. CDR3 sequence (DNA): TGTGCCAGCAGCCAAGCCCTAGCGGGAGCTTACGAGCAGTACTTC. Protein product: CASSQALAGAYEQYF.

This clonotype was seen many times. The rearrangement joins TRBV5-1 to TRBJ2-7, with 8 bases matching TRBD1. Germline-derived CDR1 and CDR2 are SGHRS and YFSETQ. CDR3 length: 14 amino acids. The junction had 5 bases not matched to a gene; V was cut back by 4 bases and J by 2 bases. CDR3 nucleotide sequence: TGCGCCAGCAGCGGTCAGGGGGCGACCTACGAGCAGTACTTC. It yields the protein CASSGQGATYEQYF.